Each of the 9 T cell receptor beta chains below was sequenced from the same sample in a study of cytomegalovirus exposure and HLA in healthy donors. 60 Vbeta and 13 Jbeta primers were used in PCR. Libraries were prepared by immunoSEQ multiplex PCR; TCRdb keeps only in-frame clonotypes and omits some of them. The sample includes under 100,000 clones, over 70% of them seen just once. The sequencing sample was made of PBMCs. The receptors shown here come from a young man in good health and CMV-seropositive.

The chain combines TRBV4-1 with TRBJ1-5, with TRBD1 identical over 7 bases. The germline gives CDR1 MGHRA, CDR2 YSYEKL. CDR3 length equals 18 residues. J lost 0 bases, V lost 6 bases, and 14 bases had no gene match. DNA of the CDR3: TGCGCCAGCAGTGGGGTATTTGACAGGGCGAATAGCAATCAGCCCCAGCATTTT. The encoded protein is CASSGVFDRANSNQPQHF.

The chain couples TRBV6-6 to TRBJ2-5; D is ambiguous. Trimming removed 2 bases from V and 5 bases from J, with 6 bases in between. From germline, CDR1 is MNHNY and CDR2 SVGAGI (reference sequence). CDR3 length: 12 amino acids. The CDR3 bases are TGTGCCAGCAGTTACGGCTGGGAGACCCAGTACTTC. Translation gives CASSYGWETQYF.

This clone turned up a few times. V is TRBV28 and J is TRBJ2-1, with a tentative D call TRBD2 (5 bases). V dropped 3 bases and J dropped 3 bases, with 9 bases sitting between them. CDR1 and CDR2 from the germline V gene are MDHEN and SYDVKM. There are 14 residues in the CDR3. The CDR3 DNA follows: TGTGCCAGCAGTTTGAGGGCCCTCTACAATGAGCAGTTCTTC. Its translation: CASSLRALYNEQFF.

The rearrangement links TRBV18 to TRBJ2-7; 10 bases map to TRBD2. Trimming at V came to 2 bases and at J to 9 bases, leaving 10 bases not matched to a gene. Germline values: CDR1 KGHSH, CDR2 LQKENI. The CDR3 has 15 amino acids. The CDR3 sequence is CASSPGSGRAGVQYF. Written as DNA, the CDR3 is TGTGCCAGCTCACCAGGGAGCGGGAGGGCCGGGGTGCAGTACTTC.

The chain carries TRBV7-8 and TRBJ2-7; 13 bases are shared with TRBD2. The V gene end was trimmed by 3 bases and the J gene end by 6 bases; junction bases not matched to a gene: 2. The germline CDR1 and CDR2 sequences are SGHVS and FQNEAQ. The CDR3 consists of 14 residues. The CDR3 here is CASSFGTSGIEQYF. In nucleotides, the CDR3 is TGTGCCAGCAGCTTCGGGACTAGCGGGATCGAGCAGTACTTC.

The V and J genes are TRBV10-3 and TRBJ2-2, with D unclear. There are 11 residues in the CDR3. Trimming removed 6 bases from V and 5 bases from J, with 4 bases in between. Germline CDR1 and CDR2: ENHRY and SYGVKD. CDR3 nucleotide sequence: TGTGCCATCAGCCAGACCGGGGAGCTGTTTTTT. Protein product: CAISQTGELFF.

CDR3 sequence: CASSYGLDRCSYEQYF. CDR3 sequence (DNA): TGTGCCAGCAGTTACGGTCTGGACAGATGCTCCTACGAGCAGTACTTC. The rearrangement uses TRBV6-5 and TRBJ2-7, with a possible D match to TRBD1 (6 bases). The length of the CDR3 is 16 residues. Trimming took 2 bases from V and 0 from J, leaving 14 bases between them. Germline assignment: CDR1 MNHEY and CDR2 SVGAGI.

This clone was picked up a small number of times. The chain joins TRBV28 to TRBJ1-3, with 9 bases identical to TRBD1. CDR3 length: 13 residues. Germline loops: CDR1 MDHEN, CDR2 SYDVKM. With V trimmed by 9 bases and J by 6 bases, 6 bases remained unmatched. The CDR3 region is CASDRQGENTIYF. The CDR3 nucleotides read TGTGCCAGTGATCGACAGGGGGAAAACACCATATATTTT.

The chain is built from TRBV18 and TRBJ2-7; D is possibly TRBD1 (6 bases). The germline V gene has CDR1 KGHSH and CDR2 LQKENI. This CDR3 comprises 15 residues. V shed 4 bases and J shed 2 bases, with 15 bases lying between them. The CDR3 nucleotides read TGTGCCAGCTCACGCTTCCGGGACAATCCCTACGAGCAGTACTTC. Translating it yields CASSRFRDNPYEQYF.